Listed here is a single TCR beta chain. Antigen specificity is unknown. This sample stems from a study of early T cells in non-severe SARS-CoV-2 infection. Overall study: Bulk RNA isolated from unsorted whole blood underwent sequencing; chains were not paired. Study results and limitations: Matching with VDJdb favored anti-spike CD8 responses (missing private and CD4 specificities).

There are 15 residues in the CDR3. The V end was cut by 4 bases, the J end by 0 bases, with 14 bases between. Germline CDR1 SGHRS, CDR2 YFSETQ. cDNA molecules, individually, were tagged with unique molecular identifiers. MiXCR, run by TCRdb on the 5' RACE reads, gives a single entry per CDR3 protein. The sample yields about 55,000 distinct CDR3 sequences, under 15% seen once. Sequencing input: whole blood. V gene TRBV5-1 combines with J gene TRBJ2-7; possible D gene TRBD2, 6 bases. This TCR was recovered from an adult who was a healthcare worker with PCR-confirmed SARS-CoV-2 infection or an uninfected control (not recorded which). The CDR3 region has the DNA TGCGCCAGCAGCCTCGGGGGTACCGGCTCCTACGAGCAGTACTTC. Translated, it gives CASSLGGTGSYEQYF.